This T cell receptor beta chain was sequenced during a study of neurological immune-mediated disorders. Whole-study findings and limits: No sharing of CDR3 amino acid sequences was observed among expanded clones across subjects, suggesting private repertoires in all groups.

TCRdb re-called the 5' RACE reads with MiXCR, one entry per CDR3 protein. Among tens of thousands of distinct CDR3 sequences listed, around a tenth were seen once. The germline V gene encodes CDR1 LGHNT and CDR2 FRNRAP. The CDR3 consists of 16 residues. V shed 4 bases and J 11 bases; nucleotides not matched to a gene: 14. This clonotype has at least ten counts. No antigen is known for it. Sequenced: PBMCs. The chain has TRBV12-5 and TRBJ1-1; TRBD1 agrees at 12 bases. The receptor comes from a man in his forties in good health. CDR3 in DNA: TGTGCTAGTGGTTCCTCCGGGACAGGGGGCCGTTGGCAGGCTTTCTTT. Its protein product is CASGSSGTGGRWQAFF.